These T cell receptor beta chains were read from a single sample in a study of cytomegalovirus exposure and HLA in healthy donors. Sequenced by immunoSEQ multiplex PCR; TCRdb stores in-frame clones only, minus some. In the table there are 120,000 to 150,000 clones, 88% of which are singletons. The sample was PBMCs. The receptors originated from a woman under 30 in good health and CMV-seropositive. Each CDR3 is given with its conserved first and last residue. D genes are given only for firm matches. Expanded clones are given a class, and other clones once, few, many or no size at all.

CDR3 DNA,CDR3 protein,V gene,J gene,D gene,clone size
TGTGCCAGCTCACCACAGAGTGACTATGGCTACACCTTC,CASSPQSDYGYTF,TRBV18,TRBJ1-2,-,-
TGTGCCAGCAGTTACCGTCAGACCTACGAGCAGTACTTC,CASSYRQTYEQYF,TRBV6-6,TRBJ2-7,-,once
TGCGCCAGCAGCTTGGATGCGGGGAATCAGCCCCAGCATTTT,CASSLDAGNQPQHF,TRBV5-1,TRBJ1-5,-,-
TGTGCCAGCAGTTCCGATCAGCCCCAGCATTTT,CASSSDQPQHF,TRBV28,TRBJ1-5,-,-
TGCGCCAGCAGCTTGGAGGACGGGGCGGGGGACGAGCAGTACTTC,CASSLEDGAGDEQYF,TRBV5-1,TRBJ2-7,TRBD2,once
TGTGCCTGGAGGGGGGGATTTAGCAATCAGCCCCAGCATTTT,CAWRGGFSNQPQHF,TRBV30,TRBJ1-5,-,once
TGTGCCAGTAAGGAAGTCAGGGTAAACTATGGCTACACCTTC,CASKEVRVNYGYTF,TRBV19,TRBJ1-2,-,few
TGCGCCAGCAGCCTTTACGCCGGACAGGGGGCGTCCGGGGAGCTGTTTTTT,CASSLYAGQGASGELFF,TRBV4-1,TRBJ2-2,TRBD1,-
TGTGCCAGCACCCACCGTCCGGGACAGAGAGGGACTGAAGCTTTCTTT,CASTHRPGQRGTEAFF,TRBV2,TRBJ1-1,TRBD1,once
TGTGCCAGCAGCTCCCGTCAGGGGGTGCCCCACGAGCAGTACTTC,CASSSRQGVPHEQYF,TRBV7-8,TRBJ2-7,TRBD1,-
TGTGCCAGCAGCCCTTTAGGGACACCGGTTGGCTACACCTTC,CASSPLGTPVGYTF,TRBV5-8,TRBJ1-2,-,-
TGTGCCAGCAGTGTACAGAGGGCGTGGGAGCAGTACTTC,CASSVQRAWEQYF,TRBV2,TRBJ2-7,-,-
TGTGCCAGCAGCTTAACAGGGGCGCGGGAGACCCAGTACTTC,CASSLTGARETQYF,TRBV5-4,TRBJ2-5,TRBD1,-
TGTGCCAGCAGTGGACTAGCGGAAACCTACGAGCAGTACTTC,CASSGLAETYEQYF,TRBV2,TRBJ2-7,TRBD2,-
TGTGCCATCAGATCCGCTAGCGGGAGCTCCTACGAGCAGTACTTC,CAIRSASGSSYEQYF,TRBV10-3,TRBJ2-7,TRBD2,once
TGTGCCAGCTCACCAACAGGGTCCCCTATGAACACTGAAGCTTTCTTT,CASSPTGSPMNTEAFF,TRBV18,TRBJ1-1,-,-
TGTGCCAGCAGTGAAGCTGCACAGGATGGCTACACCTTC,CASSEAAQDGYTF,TRBV6-1,TRBJ1-2,-,-
TGTGCCAGCAGTTTATTGGGACAGGGGACCTACGAGCAGTACTTC,CASSLLGQGTYEQYF,TRBV27,TRBJ2-7,TRBD1,-
TGTGCCAGCAGCGCGGGGACTACCCCCGAGACCCAGTACTTC,CASSAGTTPETQYF,TRBV9,TRBJ2-5,TRBD2,-
TGTGCCAGCAGCTTACGGGGTGGGACAGGGGCTTTGAACACTGAAGCTTTCTTT,CASSLRGGTGALNTEAFF,TRBV7-2,TRBJ1-1,TRBD1,-
TGTGCCAGCAGTTTTCAGGGGCGCTACACAGATACGCAGTATTTT,CASSFQGRYTDTQYF,TRBV27,TRBJ2-3,-,-
TGTGCCAGCAGCAACCCGGTTGACGAGCAGTACTTC,CASSNPVDEQYF,TRBV5-8,TRBJ2-7,-,-
TGTGCCAGTACCCAGCGGCGGAACAGGGGAGGAATGAACACTGAAGCTTTCTTT,CASTQRRNRGGMNTEAFF,TRBV19,TRBJ1-1,TRBD1,-
TGTGCCAGTAGTATCACGGGGTCAGGGGCCTACGAGCAGTACTTC,CASSITGSGAYEQYF,TRBV19,TRBJ2-7,-,-
TGCGCCAGCAGCCGACAGGGTTTCAAGACGAACACTGAAGCTTTCTTT,CASSRQGFKTNTEAFF,TRBV4-1,TRBJ1-1,TRBD1,-
TGTGCAAGTCGCTTAGCGGCGGGGGACCACACTGAAGCTTTCTTT,CASRLAAGDHTEAFF,TRBV12-2,TRBJ1-1,-,-
TGTGCCGTCGAACAGGGGCTCAAAGACGAGCAGTACTTC,CAVEQGLKDEQYF,TRBV2,TRBJ2-7,TRBD1,once
TGTGCCAGCAGCTTGGAGGCGGGGGGAGGGACCTACGAGCAGTACTTC,CASSLEAGGGTYEQYF,TRBV5-6,TRBJ2-7,TRBD2,-
TGTGCCAGCAGTGCGGAGGACAGGGTGAACACTGAAGCTTTCTTT,CASSAEDRVNTEAFF,TRBV6-1,TRBJ1-1,TRBD1,-
TGTGCCAGCAACCGTGGGGGCTCCAGGGATCAGCCCCAGCATTTT,CASNRGGSRDQPQHF,TRBV6-1,TRBJ1-5,-,-
TGTGCCAGCAGCGACCTCGAATGGACACCTGGCTACACCTTC,CASSDLEWTPGYTF,TRBV27,TRBJ1-2,-,-